In this sample, the clone carrying this TCR beta chain turned up many times. Antigen unknown. This entry is derived from a study of regulatory T cells in long-lasting Graves disease. Points from the study as a whole: Favoring TRBV28, TRBJ1-2 and TRBJ2-5 was a feature seen in persistent disease.

Sequencing libraries for TCR beta were prepared with iRepertoire HTBI primers and Arm-PCR of CDR3 regions. Each CDR3 protein gets one entry after TCRdb re-called the multiplex PCR reads with MiXCR. The sample has over 350,000 distinct CDR3 sequences; less than 15% are singletons. Germline CDR1 MDHEN, CDR2 SYDVKM. The CDR3 runs to 16 residues. Trimming pared 3 bases from V and 2 bases from J, leaving 16 bases between. Specified time point: newly diagnosed GD, antithyroid drugs for less than 3 months. Generation of the TCR library employed RNA extracted from PBMCs. Patients met American Thyroid Association criteria for Graves' disease. These data were likewise used in another study, on T cells in Graves' hyperthyroidism and ophthalmopathy. That study reports: The TCR CDR3 was amplified in a first-round RT-PCR using the HTBI primer set. Stable hyperthyroidism and ophthalmopathy were separated using 13 V-J signatures.

This material consisted of peripheral blood mononuclear cells (PBMCs), taken at new diagnosis, from a patient treated with antithyroid drugs. The clonotype was recovered from a woman aged 45-60 years with Graves disease. The gene calls are TRBV28 and TRBJ2-5, with a tentative D call TRBD1 (6 bases). CDR3: CASSFPGQLRQETQYF. The CDR3 region has the DNA TGTGCCAGCAGTTTCCCCGGACAGCTTCGGCAAGAGACCCAGTACTTC.